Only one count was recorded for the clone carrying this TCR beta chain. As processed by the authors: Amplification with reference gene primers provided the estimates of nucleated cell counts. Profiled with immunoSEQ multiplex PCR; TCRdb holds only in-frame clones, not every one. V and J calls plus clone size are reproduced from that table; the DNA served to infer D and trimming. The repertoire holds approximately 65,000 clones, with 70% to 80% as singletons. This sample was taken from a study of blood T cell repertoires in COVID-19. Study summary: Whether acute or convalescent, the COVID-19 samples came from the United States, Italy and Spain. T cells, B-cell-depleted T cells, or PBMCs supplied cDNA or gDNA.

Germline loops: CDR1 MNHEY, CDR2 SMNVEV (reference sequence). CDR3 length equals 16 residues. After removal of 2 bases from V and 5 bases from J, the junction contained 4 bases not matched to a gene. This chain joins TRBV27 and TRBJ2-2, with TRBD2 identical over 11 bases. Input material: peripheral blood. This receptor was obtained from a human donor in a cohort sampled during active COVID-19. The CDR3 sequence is CASSLATSGVTGELFF. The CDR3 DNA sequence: TGTGCCAGCAGTTTAGCGACTAGCGGGGTAACCGGGGAGCTGTTTTTT.